The rows below give T cell receptor beta chains drawn from one sample of a study of glioma-infiltrating T cells. MiXCR, run by TCRdb on the multiplex PCR reads, gives a single entry per CDR3 protein. Here the sample spans 160,000 or so distinct CDR3 sequences, around 42% being singletons. Sequenced: glioma tissue, nonneoplastic brain tissue, or PBMCs (not recorded which). Every receptor here comes from a human donor with low-grade glioma or glioblastoma, undergoing nonglioma brain surgery, or in good health (not recorded which). Each CDR3 is given with its conserved first and last residue. D genes are given only for firm matches. Part of the rows lack a size; the others show once, few, many or a class for expanded clones.

V	size	D	J	CDR3	DNA
TRBV28	many	-	TRBJ2-7	CASSPGDVEQYF	TGTGCCAGCAGCCCGGGGGACGTCGAGCAGTACTTC
TRBV28	few	-	TRBJ2-6	CASSLPGDAANVLTF	TGTGCCAGCAGTTTACCAGGGGATGCGGCCAACGTCCTGACTTTC
TRBV11-2	-	-	TRBJ1-1	CASRIRDGLREAFF	TGTGCCAGCAGGATCCGGGACGGCCTCCGTGAAGCTTTCTTT
TRBV7-9	-	-	TRBJ2-3	CASSFDVMGLRTDTQYF	TGTGCCAGCAGCTTCGACGTGATGGGACTCCGCACAGATACGCAGTATTTT
TRBV27	many	-	TRBJ1-6	CASSRDTLSPLHF	TGTGCCAGCAGTCGGGACACACTTTCACCCCTCCACTTT
TRBV6-6	-	TRBD1	TRBJ2-1	CAIRGGQGGSNEQFF	TGTGCCATCAGAGGGGGACAGGGGGGTAGCAATGAGCAGTTCTTC
TRBV7-9	few	-	TRBJ1-4	CASSRTSGNEKLFF	TGTGCCAGCAGCCGGACCTCGGGTAATGAAAAACTGTTTTTT
TRBV6-2/TRBV6-3	many	-	TRBJ1-2	CASSYRTLRGYTF	TGTGCCAGCAGTTATAGGACGCTGCGTGGATACACCTTC
TRBV4-1	-	-	TRBJ2-3	CASSQVRDTQYF	TGCGCCAGCAGCCAAGTAAGGGATACGCAGTATTTT
TRBV12-3/TRBV12-4	-	-	TRBJ1-6	CASSLQAQYNSPLHF	TGTGCCAGCAGTTTACAGGCGCAATATAATTCACCCCTCCACTTT
TRBV14	-	-	TRBJ2-3	CASSQGSRGTDTQYF	TGTGCCAGCAGCCAAGGCAGCAGGGGCACAGATACGCAGTATTTT
TRBV4-2	-	-	TRBJ1-2	CASSQDPGDNYGYTF	TGTGCCAGCAGCCAAGATCCGGGAGATAACTATGGCTACACCTTC
TRBV27	-	-	TRBJ2-5	CASSQDTSWQETQYF	TGTGCCAGCAGCCAAGATACTAGCTGGCAAGAGACCCAGTACTTC
TRBV6-6	many	-	TRBJ2-1	CASSYPIIPAGKSYNEQFF	TGTGCCAGCAGTTACCCGATTATCCCCGCGGGAAAATCCTACAATGAGCAGTTCTTC
TRBV10-3	many	-	TRBJ2-3	CAIRGGQSTDTQYF	TGTGCCATCAGGGGAGGACAGAGCACAGATACGCAGTATTTT
TRBV3-1	many	TRBD2	TRBJ2-3	CASSQESGRTDTQYF	TGTGCCAGCAGCCAAGAAAGCGGGAGAACAGATACGCAGTATTTT
TRBV4-2	few	-	TRBJ1-1	CASSREAAGNTEAFF	TGTGCCAGCAGCCGGGAAGCCGCCGGGAACACTGAAGCTTTCTTT
TRBV20-1	-	-	TRBJ2-3	CSARSLASTDTQYF	TGCAGTGCTAGATCGTTAGCGAGCACAGATACGCAGTATTTT
TRBV20-1	many	TRBD1	TRBJ1-1	CSASFTGVGTEAFF	TGCAGTGCTAGCTTCACAGGGGTTGGCACTGAAGCTTTCTTT
TRBV5-1	-	-	TRBJ2-7	CASRTQPSGYEQYF	TGCGCCAGCAGAACGCAGCCTAGTGGTTACGAGCAGTACTTC
TRBV12-3/TRBV12-4	few	TRBD1	TRBJ2-5	CASSPSGGPETQYF	TGTGCCAGCAGTCCCTCAGGGGGACCGGAGACCCAGTACTTC